The rows below give T cell receptor beta chains drawn from one sample of a study of CD8 T cells in Susac syndrome. TCRdb used MiXCR to reprocess the immunoSEQ multiplex PCR reads, holding one entry per CDR3 protein. Counted here are roughly 130,000 distinct CDR3 sequences, 90% to 95% occurring once; the ten biggest clones make up 0.09% to 0.15%. The sequenced sample consisted of CD4+ T cells from PBMCs. These receptor sequences come from a human donor in good health. Each CDR3 is given with its conserved first and last residue. A D gene is named only where the DNA matches it firmly. Part of the rows lack a size; the others show once, few, many or a class for expanded clones.

d_gene	v_gene	abundance	j_gene	CDR3nt	CDR3aa
-	TRBV23-1	-	TRBJ2-6	TGCGCCAGCAGTCGTACCACAGCTGGGGCCAACGTCCTGACTTTC	CASSRTTAGANVLTF
-	TRBV6-2/TRBV6-3	once	TRBJ2-3	TGTGCCAGCAGTCCCGGAGGGCCCACAGATACGCAGTATTTT	CASSPGGPTDTQYF
-	TRBV6-2/TRBV6-3	-	TRBJ2-2	TGTGCCAGCAGTCCCGGGCTCGGGGAGCTGTTTTTT	CASSPGLGELFF
-	TRBV2	once	TRBJ1-1	TGTGCCAGCAGTGAACCGAGCCCGAACACTGAAGCTTTCTTT	CASSEPSPNTEAFF
TRBD1	TRBV24-1	-	TRBJ1-5	TGTGCCACCAGTGGGGACAGGGGGAGCGCATTTCAGCCCCAGCATTTT	CATSGDRGSAFQPQHF
-	TRBV5-4	-	TRBJ2-7	TGTGCCAGCAGCTTCTCCACCTCCGATTACGAGCAGTACTTC	CASSFSTSDYEQYF
TRBD1	TRBV3-1	-	TRBJ1-4	TGTGCCAGCAGCCCTACCGGGACAGGAACTAATGAAAAACTGTTTTTT	CASSPTGTGTNEKLFF
TRBD1	TRBV12-3/TRBV12-4	-	TRBJ2-7	TGTGCCAGCAGTTCCCGGGACAGATTGAACTACGAGCAGTACTTC	CASSSRDRLNYEQYF
-	TRBV25-1	-	TRBJ2-7	TGTGCCAGCAGCTCCCAACTAGGTGGCCCTTACGAGCAGTACTTC	CASSSQLGGPYEQYF
TRBD1	TRBV2	-	TRBJ1-1	TGTGCCAGCAGTCGACAGGGGATTGAAGCTTTCTTT	CASSRQGIEAFF
-	TRBV7-8	-	TRBJ1-1	TGTGCCAGCAGCCCGGGATTTTTCGAGAACACTGAAGCTTTCTTT	CASSPGFFENTEAFF
-	TRBV18	-	TRBJ1-5	TGTGCCAGCTCACCATCGGGGGAAAATCAGCCCCAGCATTTT	CASSPSGENQPQHF
TRBD2	TRBV12-3/TRBV12-4	few	TRBJ2-7	TGTGCCAGCAGTCAGACTAGCGGGACCTACGAGCAGTACTTC	CASSQTSGTYEQYF
TRBD1	TRBV2	-	TRBJ1-5	TGTGCCAGCAGTGAGGGTTGGACAGGGGACCAGCCCCAGCATTTT	CASSEGWTGDQPQHF
-	TRBV3-1	-	TRBJ1-1	TGTGCCAGCAGCCAGACGGCCCTCCGGGGCACTGAAGCTTTCTTT	CASSQTALRGTEAFF
-	TRBV5-4	-	TRBJ2-6	TGTGCCGGGTTAAAGGGAGGAAGCTCTGGGGCCAACGTCCTGACTTTC	CAGLKGGSSGANVLTF
TRBD1	TRBV4-2	few	TRBJ1-2	TGTGCCAGCAGCCGGGACAGGGTGGGGACGGGGAATGGCTACACCTTC	CASSRDRVGTGNGYTF
-	TRBV18	-	TRBJ2-3	TGTGCCAGCTCCCCCGGGGTCCCCCTTGGAGATACGCAGTATTTT	CASSPGVPLGDTQYF
-	TRBV6-2/TRBV6-3	-	TRBJ2-7	TGTGCCAGCAGTTACGGCGGGAACTCCTACGAGCAGTACTTC	CASSYGGNSYEQYF
-	TRBV5-1	-	TRBJ2-3	TGCGCCAGCAGCACACAGGCAGATACGCAGTATTTT	CASSTQADTQYF
TRBD1	TRBV30	-	TRBJ2-7	TGTGCCTGGAGGGGACAGGGGGCTCCTTCCGAGCAGTACTTC	CAWRGQGAPSEQYF
TRBD2	TRBV5-1	-	TRBJ2-1	TGCGCCAGCAGACCAACTAGCGGGAGCTCCTACAATGAGCAGTTCTTC	CASRPTSGSSYNEQFF
-	TRBV4-1	-	TRBJ2-3	TGCGCCAGCAGCCAAGAAGGGTCCGCGGGAAGCACAGATACGCAGTATTTT	CASSQEGSAGSTDTQYF
TRBD2	TRBV12-3/TRBV12-4	-	TRBJ2-3	TGTGCCAGCAGTTCCGGGACTAGCATGGATACGCAGTATTTT	CASSSGTSMDTQYF
-	TRBV7-2	-	TRBJ2-4	TGTGCCAGCAGCAGACAGAAAAACATTCAGTACTTC	CASSRQKNIQYF
TRBD1	TRBV2	-	TRBJ2-1	TGTGCCAGCAGCACCGACAGGGGCTCCTACAATGAGCAGTTCTTC	CASSTDRGSYNEQFF
-	TRBV18	-	TRBJ2-2	TGTGCCAGCTCTCCCCAGGATGCGACCGGGGAGCTGTTTTTT	CASSPQDATGELFF
-	TRBV6-5	-	TRBJ2-2	TGTGCCAGCAGTACGTCAGGGGCGAACACCGGGGAGCTGTTTTTT	CASSTSGANTGELFF